The T cell receptor (beta chain) under discussion was sequenced for a study of blood T cell repertoires in COVID-19. The V end was cut by 6 bases, the J end by 3 bases, with 11 bases between. The CDR3 covers 13 residues. Germline CDR1 and CDR2: MNHEY and SVGAGI. Authors' data handling: Reference gene primer amplification yielded estimated nucleated cell counts. Using immunoSEQ multiplex PCR, the repertoire was profiled, and TCRdb retains in-frame clones only, with some absent. V and J calls and clone size are given by that table; D and trimming were obtained from the DNA. In the table there are roughly 140,000 clones, 75% to 90% of which are singletons.

The rearrangement uses TRBV6-5 and TRBJ1-1; possibly TRBD1 for D (6 bases). The source material was peripheral blood. The origin of this receptor is a man in his sixties with acute or convalescent COVID-19. The CDR3 DNA follows: TGTGCCAGCAGGGGGGGGACATACACTGAAGCTTTCTTT. Translated, it gives CASRGGTYTEAFF.